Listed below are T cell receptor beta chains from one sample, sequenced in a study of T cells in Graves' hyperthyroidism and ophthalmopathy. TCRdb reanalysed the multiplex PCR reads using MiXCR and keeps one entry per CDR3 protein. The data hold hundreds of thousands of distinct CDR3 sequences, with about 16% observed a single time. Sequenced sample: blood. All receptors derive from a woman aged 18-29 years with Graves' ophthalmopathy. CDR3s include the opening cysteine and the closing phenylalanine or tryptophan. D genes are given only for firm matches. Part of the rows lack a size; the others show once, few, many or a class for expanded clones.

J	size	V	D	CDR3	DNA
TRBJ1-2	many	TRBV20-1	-	CSAGGTTGRDGYTF	TGCAGTGCTGGGGGGACTACAGGGCGGGATGGCTACACCTTC
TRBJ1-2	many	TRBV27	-	CASSNYQGQANYGYTF	TGTGCCAGCAGTAATTATCAGGGACAAGCTAACTATGGCTACACCTTC
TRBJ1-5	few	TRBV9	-	CASSVGESGQPQHF	TGTGCCAGCAGCGTAGGGGAATCTGGTCAGCCCCAGCATTTT
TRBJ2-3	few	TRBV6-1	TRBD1	CASSAPSTGDNTDTQYF	TGTGCCAGCAGCGCGCCCTCAACAGGGGACAACACAGATACGCAGTATTTT
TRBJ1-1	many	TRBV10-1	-	CASSRDHGPNTEAFF	TGCGCCAGCAGCCGGGACCACGGCCCCAACACTGAAGCTTTCTTT
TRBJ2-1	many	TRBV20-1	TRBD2	CSARVRSGGIYNEQFF	TGCAGTGCTAGAGTTAGGTCGGGAGGGATTTACAATGAGCAGTTCTTC
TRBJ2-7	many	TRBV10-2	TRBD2	CASSQSSGEQYF	TGCGCCAGCAGCCAGTCTAGCGGCGAGCAGTACTTC
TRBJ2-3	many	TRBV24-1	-	CATSGRESDTQYF	TGTGCCACCAGCGGAAGGGAGTCGGATACGCAGTATTTT
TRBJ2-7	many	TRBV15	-	CATSREKATNTGEQYF	TGTGCCACCAGCAGAGAAAAAGCGACCAACACCGGCGAGCAGTACTTC
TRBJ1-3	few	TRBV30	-	CAWKNRDTGNTIYF	TGTGCCTGGAAAAACAGGGACACTGGAAACACCATATATTTT
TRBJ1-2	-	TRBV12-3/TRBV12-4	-	CASSLAPRGGAHYGYTF	TGTGCCAGCAGTTTAGCCCCGCGGGGTGGGGCCCACTATGGCTACACCTTC
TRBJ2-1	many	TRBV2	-	CASAAELLYNEQFF	TGTGCCAGTGCAGCGGAACTTCTATACAATGAGCAGTTCTTC
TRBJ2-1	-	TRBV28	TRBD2	CASKLAGGPDNEQFF	TGTGCCAGCAAGTTAGCGGGAGGGCCGGACAATGAGCAGTTCTTC
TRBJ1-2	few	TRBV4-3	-	CASSQAFARTPGGYTF	TGCGCCAGCAGCCAGGCTTTCGCCCGGACCCCTGGGGGCTACACCTTC
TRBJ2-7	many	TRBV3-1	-	CASSQGRQEYYEQYF	TGTGCCAGCAGCCAAGGTCGCCAGGAATACTACGAGCAGTACTTC
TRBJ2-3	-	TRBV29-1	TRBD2	CSVCLIGTSGNLDTQYF	TGCAGCGTTTGTTTGATCGGGACTAGCGGGAATCTAGATACGCAGTATTTT
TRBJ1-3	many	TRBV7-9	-	CASSLDFGNTIYF	TGTGCCAGCAGCTTAGATTTTGGAAACACCATATATTTT
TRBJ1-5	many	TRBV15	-	CATSTTKYGNSNQPQHF	TGTGCCACCAGCACAACTAAATACGGGAATAGCAATCAGCCCCAGCATTTT
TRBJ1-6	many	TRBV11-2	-	CASLRGAGTNSPLHF	TGTGCCAGCCTGCGAGGGGCCGGTACTAATTCACCCCTCCACTTT
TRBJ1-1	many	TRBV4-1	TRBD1	CASSLQGPNEAFF	TGCGCCAGCAGCCTACAGGGGCCCAATGAAGCTTTCTTT
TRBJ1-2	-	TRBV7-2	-	CASSLALGRVKGGYTF	TGTGCCAGCAGCTTAGCGCTAGGACGGGTTAAGGGTGGCTACACCTTC
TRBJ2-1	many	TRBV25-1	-	CASSAWTYNEQFF	TGTGCCAGCAGTGCGTGGACCTACAATGAGCAGTTCTTC
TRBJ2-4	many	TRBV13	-	CASSLGSTANLAKNIQYF	TGTGCCAGCAGCTTAGGAAGCACAGCCAATTTAGCCAAAAACATTCAGTACTTC
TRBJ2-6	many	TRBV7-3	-	CASTEMGAGANVLTF	TGTGCCAGCACAGAGATGGGTGCTGGGGCCAACGTCCTGACTTTC
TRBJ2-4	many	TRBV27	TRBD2	CASRDGLAGKNIQYF	TGTGCCAGCAGAGATGGGCTAGCGGGAAAAAACATTCAGTACTTC
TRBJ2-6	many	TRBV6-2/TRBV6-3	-	CASSPSDGGANVLTF	TGTGCCAGCAGCCCCAGCGACGGTGGGGCCAACGTCCTGACTTTC
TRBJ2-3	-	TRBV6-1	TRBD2	CASGKRLAVDTQYF	TGTGCCAGCGGAAAGAGACTAGCGGTAGATACGCAGTATTTT
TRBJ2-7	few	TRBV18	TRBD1	CASSQPGQGTYEQYF	TGTGCCAGCTCGCAACCGGGACAGGGGACCTACGAGCAGTACTTC
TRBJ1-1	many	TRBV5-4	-	CASSYTGLRNTEAFF	TGTGCCAGCAGCTACACAGGGCTCCGGAACACTGAAGCTTTCTTT
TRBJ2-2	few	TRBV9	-	CASSVVEPRGELFF	TGTGCCAGCAGCGTAGTAGAGCCCCGCGGGGAGCTGTTTTTT
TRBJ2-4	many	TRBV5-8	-	CASSLGSQVEDIQYF	TGTGCCAGCAGCTTGGGGTCGCAGGTGGAAGACATTCAGTACTTC
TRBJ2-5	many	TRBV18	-	CASSPVRTQETQYF	TGTGCCAGCTCACCCGTCCGGACTCAAGAGACCCAGTACTTC
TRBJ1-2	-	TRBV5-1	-	CASSLGQGTSYGYTF	TGCGCCAGCAGCTTGGGGCAGGGAACATCCTATGGCTACACCTTC
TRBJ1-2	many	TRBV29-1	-	CSVDLAGVGGGYTF	TGCAGCGTTGACCTCGCGGGGGTCGGTGGTGGCTACACCTTC
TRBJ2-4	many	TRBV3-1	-	CASSQGASKNIQYF	TGTGCCAGCAGCCAGGGGGCGTCCAAAAACATTCAGTACTTC
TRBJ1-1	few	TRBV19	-	CASTIGGRNTEAFF	TGTGCCAGTACAATCGGGGGGCGGAACACTGAAGCTTTCTTT
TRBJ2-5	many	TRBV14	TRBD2	CASSQAGLARFRYF	TGTGCCAGCAGCCAAGCTGGACTAGCGCGATTTCGGTACTTC
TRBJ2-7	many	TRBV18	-	CASSPPNEGLIGGQYF	TGTGCCAGCTCACCACCAAACGAGGGTCTCATTGGCGGGCAGTACTTC
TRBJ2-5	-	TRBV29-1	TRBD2	CSVGRNGRGETQYF	TGCAGCGTTGGGCGGAACGGGAGGGGAGAGACCCAGTACTTC
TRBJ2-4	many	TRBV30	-	CAWSVGSAKNIQYF	TGTGCCTGGAGTGTAGGCTCGGCCAAAAACATTCAGTACTTC
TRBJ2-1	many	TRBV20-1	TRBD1	CSASPDRASYNEQFF	TGCAGTGCTAGTCCGGACAGGGCTTCCTACAATGAGCAGTTCTTC
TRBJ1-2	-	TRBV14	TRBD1	CASSQTGGGGYTF	TGTGCCAGCAGCCAGACAGGGGGCGGGGGCTACACCTTC
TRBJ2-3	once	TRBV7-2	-	CASSLATGTATTSTDTQYF	TGTGCCAGCAGCTTAGCCACCGGGACGGCGACCACTAGCACAGATACGCAGTATTTT
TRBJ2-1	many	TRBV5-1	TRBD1	CAVRDSSYNEQFF	TGCGCCGTCCGGGACAGTTCCTACAATGAGCAGTTCTTC
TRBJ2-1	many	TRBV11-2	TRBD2	CASSSRRGRTYNEQFF	TGTGCCAGCAGCTCTAGGCGGGGGAGAACCTACAATGAGCAGTTCTTC
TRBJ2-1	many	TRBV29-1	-	CSVSYNEQFF	TGCAGCGTGTCCTACAATGAGCAGTTCTTC